This is a list of T cell receptor beta chains from one sample in a study of cytomegalovirus exposure and HLA in healthy donors. Method: immunoSEQ multiplex PCR; TCRdb's copy keeps in-frame clones and lacks some. The table includes about 160,000 clones, about 80% detected once. The sequenced sample was PBMCs. The receptors originated from a female donor in good health and CMV-seronegative. Both conserved end residues are part of each CDR3. The order of the fields is D gene, J gene, V gene, clone size, CDR3 protein, CDR3 DNA. D genes are given only for firm matches. Clone size is given for some rows only: seen once, a few or many times, or a class if the clone is expanded.

D gene: TRBD1
J gene: TRBJ1-2
V gene: TRBV7-6
clone size: NA
CDR3 protein: CASSPGQGIYGYTF
CDR3 DNA: TGTGCCAGCAGCCCCGGACAGGGAATCTATGGCTACACCTTC

D gene: NA
J gene: TRBJ1-2
V gene: TRBV5-6
clone size: NA
CDR3 protein: CASSLFGGAEGYTF
CDR3 DNA: TGTGCCAGCAGCTTGTTCGGGGGGGCGGAGGGCTACACCTTC

D gene: TRBD2
J gene: TRBJ2-3
V gene: TRBV18
clone size: few
CDR3 protein: CASSPAGTSGPDTQYF
CDR3 DNA: TGTGCCAGCTCACCGGCAGGGACTAGCGGGCCAGATACGCAGTATTTT

D gene: TRBD1
J gene: TRBJ1-1
V gene: TRBV11-3
clone size: NA
CDR3 protein: CASSLGQGAGNTEAFF
CDR3 DNA: TGTGCCAGCAGCTTAGGACAGGGGGCGGGGAACACTGAAGCTTTCTTT

D gene: TRBD1
J gene: TRBJ1-1
V gene: TRBV27
clone size: NA
CDR3 protein: CASSLTGQGYTEAFF
CDR3 DNA: TGTGCCAGCAGTTTAACGGGACAGGGGTACACTGAAGCTTTCTTT

D gene: NA
J gene: TRBJ2-1
V gene: TRBV7-2
clone size: NA
CDR3 protein: CASSSSSYNEQFF
CDR3 DNA: TGTGCCAGCAGCTCGAGCTCCTACAATGAGCAGTTCTTC

D gene: TRBD1
J gene: TRBJ1-1
V gene: TRBV6-4
clone size: NA
CDR3 protein: CASSDDRGLHGTEAFF
CDR3 DNA: TGTGCCAGCAGTGATGACAGGGGGCTTCATGGGACTGAAGCTTTCTTT

D gene: NA
J gene: TRBJ2-2
V gene: TRBV12-5
clone size: NA
CDR3 protein: CASGYNTGELFF
CDR3 DNA: TGTGCTAGTGGGTATAACACCGGGGAGCTGTTTTTT

D gene: NA
J gene: TRBJ2-6
V gene: TRBV18
clone size: NA
CDR3 protein: CASSPQYSGSGANVLTF
CDR3 DNA: TGTGCCAGCTCACCACAGTACTCAGGCTCTGGGGCCAACGTCCTGACTTTC

D gene: TRBD1
J gene: TRBJ2-1
V gene: TRBV7-8
clone size: NA
CDR3 protein: CASSQPQGWDEQFF
CDR3 DNA: TGTGCCAGCAGCCAACCACAGGGGTGGGATGAGCAGTTCTTC

D gene: TRBD1
J gene: TRBJ1-5
V gene: TRBV6-5
clone size: NA
CDR3 protein: CASSPLDRAQPQHF
CDR3 DNA: TGTGCCAGCAGTCCCCTGGACAGGGCCCAGCCCCAGCATTTT

D gene: TRBD1
J gene: TRBJ1-5
V gene: TRBV19
clone size: few
CDR3 protein: CASSIDRGEHSNQPQHF
CDR3 DNA: TGTGCCAGTAGTATCGACAGGGGCGAACACAGCAATCAGCCCCAGCATTTT

D gene: NA
J gene: TRBJ1-2
V gene: TRBV23-1
clone size: NA
CDR3 protein: CASSQMDKGFDGYTF
CDR3 DNA: TGCGCCAGCAGTCAGATGGACAAGGGTTTTGATGGCTACACCTTC

D gene: TRBD1
J gene: TRBJ1-1
V gene: TRBV2
clone size: NA
CDR3 protein: CASSGQGEITEAFF
CDR3 DNA: TGTGCCAGCAGTGGACAGGGAGAGATCACTGAAGCTTTCTTT

D gene: TRBD1
J gene: TRBJ2-2
V gene: TRBV9
clone size: NA
CDR3 protein: CASSSRQGLTGELFF
CDR3 DNA: TGTGCCAGCAGCTCGAGACAGGGTTTGACCGGGGAGCTGTTTTTT

D gene: TRBD1
J gene: TRBJ1-1
V gene: TRBV5-1
clone size: NA
CDR3 protein: CASSWADRGNTEAFF
CDR3 DNA: TGCGCCAGCAGCTGGGCGGACAGGGGGAACACTGAAGCTTTCTTT

D gene: TRBD2
J gene: TRBJ2-7
V gene: TRBV19
clone size: NA
CDR3 protein: CASSVLPGVAGAYEQYF
CDR3 DNA: TGTGCCAGTAGTGTCCTGCCAGGGGTAGCGGGGGCTTACGAGCAGTACTTC

D gene: NA
J gene: TRBJ2-5
V gene: TRBV5-1
clone size: NA
CDR3 protein: CASGEAGQETQYF
CDR3 DNA: TGCGCCAGTGGGGAGGCAGGGCAAGAGACCCAGTACTTC

D gene: NA
J gene: TRBJ1-2
V gene: TRBV5-6
clone size: NA
CDR3 protein: CASSIRGNYGYTF
CDR3 DNA: TGTGCCAGCAGCATCCGGGGTAACTATGGCTACACCTTC

D gene: NA
J gene: TRBJ1-4
V gene: TRBV5-4
clone size: NA
CDR3 protein: CASSPRGGDEKLFF
CDR3 DNA: TGTGCCAGCAGCCCGCGGGGGGGTGATGAAAAACTGTTTTTT

D gene: TRBD2
J gene: TRBJ2-3
V gene: TRBV5-1
clone size: few
CDR3 protein: CASRPVSGGAVDTQYF
CDR3 DNA: TGCGCCAGCAGGCCCGTGAGCGGGGGGGCGGTAGATACGCAGTATTTT

D gene: NA
J gene: TRBJ1-1
V gene: TRBV5-5
clone size: NA
CDR3 protein: CASSFPTGNTEAFF
CDR3 DNA: TGTGCCAGCAGTTTCCCGACTGGGAACACTGAAGCTTTCTTT

D gene: NA
J gene: TRBJ2-7
V gene: TRBV7-6
clone size: once
CDR3 protein: CASSPAMGGNVEQYF
CDR3 DNA: TGTGCCAGCAGCCCCGCGATGGGAGGTAATGTCGAGCAGTACTTC

D gene: TRBD2
J gene: TRBJ2-1
V gene: TRBV5-1
clone size: NA
CDR3 protein: CASSLAPGTSFNEQFF
CDR3 DNA: TGCGCCAGCAGCTTGGCCCCCGGGACTAGCTTCAATGAGCAGTTCTTC

D gene: TRBD1
J gene: TRBJ1-6
V gene: TRBV5-1
clone size: NA
CDR3 protein: CASSIDRGPSPLHF
CDR3 DNA: TGCGCCAGCAGCATTGACAGGGGGCCTTCACCCCTCCACTTT

D gene: NA
J gene: TRBJ2-6
V gene: TRBV5-1
clone size: NA
CDR3 protein: CASSLAVGRGTSGANVLTF
CDR3 DNA: TGCGCCAGCAGCTTGGCCGTCGGGCGGGGCACCTCTGGGGCCAACGTCCTGACTTTC

D gene: TRBD1
J gene: TRBJ1-2
V gene: TRBV7-6
clone size: NA
CDR3 protein: CASSLGQERGYTF
CDR3 DNA: TGTGCCAGCAGCCTCGGACAGGAGAGAGGCTACACCTTC

D gene: TRBD1
J gene: TRBJ1-1
V gene: TRBV10-1
clone size: few
CDR3 protein: CASRGQGGEAFF
CDR3 DNA: TGCGCCAGCAGAGGACAGGGGGGTGAAGCTTTCTTT

D gene: TRBD2
J gene: TRBJ2-1
V gene: TRBV7-7
clone size: once
CDR3 protein: CASSLILGTSANEQFF
CDR3 DNA: TGTGCCAGCAGCTTAATCCTAGGGACTAGTGCGAATGAGCAGTTCTTC